Below are 12 T cell receptor beta chains sequenced from a single sample in a study of Ad26.COV2.S vaccination and SARS-CoV-2 variants. Treatment denoted: some 20 received Ad26.COV2.S at low or high dose, single or two shots; about 5 received placebo; per-sample allocation not given. All samples were drawn on day 63, counting from the first vaccine or placebo injection. The table came from immunoSEQ multiplex PCR; TCRdb's copy has only in-frame clones and leaves some out. The sample consists of a few hundred thousand clones, less than 95% of them appearing once. The specimen comprised peripheral blood, sampled in a trial of Ad26.COV2.S vaccine versus placebo. The receptors originated from a person between 18 and 65 years old who received the Ad26.COV2.S COVID-19 vaccine or a placebo.

The J gene is TRBJ2-3, the V gene TRBV6-5; D possibly corresponds to TRBD2 (6 bases). Per the germline V gene, CDR1 is MNHEY and CDR2 is SVGAGI. Trimming took 6 bases from V and 4 from J, leaving 14 bases between them. The CDR3 has 14 residues. CDR3 residues: CASSRELGADTQYF. DNA for the CDR3: TGTGCCAGCAGCCGGGAGCTTGGCGCAGATACGCAGTATTTT.

This clone was found a few times. The chain uses TRBV28 and TRBJ2-2; possible D gene TRBD2, 7 bases. CDR3 length: 16 amino acids. CDR1 is MDHEN and CDR2 is SYDVKM in the germline V gene. Trimming left V 2 bases short and J 6 bases short, with 16 bases between. CDR3 DNA: TGTGCCAGCAGTTTAGGTGCGGGGGCCAAGGCCGGGGAGCTGTTTTTT. Translating gives CASSLGAGAKAGELFF.

The CDR3 DNA sequence: TGTGCCAGCAGCTATCAAGCGGCCGGAGATACGCAGTATTTT. It specifies CASSYQAAGDTQYF. The chain is built from TRBV7-3 and TRBJ2-3, with D perhaps TRBD2 (5 bases). CDR1 and CDR2 from the germline V gene are SGHTA and FQGTGA. V was shortened by 4 bases and J by 5 bases, with 13 bases between the two germline ends. The CDR3 loop spans 14 amino acids.

The rearrangement links TRBV11-1 to TRBJ2-7, with 7 bases aligning to TRBD1. In germline, CDR1 is SGHAT, CDR2 FQDESV (reference sequence). V shed 5 bases and J 2 bases; nucleotides not matched to a gene: 9. The CDR3 sequence is 15 residues long. The chain's CDR3 is CASSDYPGGPYEQYF. The CDR3 DNA is TGTGCCAGCAGCGACTATCCAGGGGGTCCCTACGAGCAGTACTTC.

The chain links TRBV19 to TRBJ1-2, with D hard to call. Trimming pared 3 bases from V and 8 bases from J, leaving 13 bases between. Germline V gene sequence: CDR1 LNHDA, CDR2 SQIVND (reference sequence). The CDR3 sequence is 13 residues long. The CDR3 loop is CASSIDAERGYTF. The CDR3 nucleotides are TGTGCCAGTAGTATTGATGCGGAGCGGGGCTACACCTTC.

The chain employs TRBV2 and TRBJ1-1; no reliable D call. CDR3 length: 17 amino acids. V gave up 0 bases and J gave up 0 bases, with 14 bases separating them. Germline values: CDR1 SNHLY, CDR2 FYNNEI. Here the CDR3 DNA reads TGTGCCAGCAGTGAAGCGCACATTTTCGGTATGAACACTGAAGCTTTCTTT. It codes for CASSEAHIFGMNTEAFF.

This clone was counted only a few times. This chain uses TRBV9 with TRBJ1-5; TRBD1 might be the D (5 bases). With 3 bases removed from V and 6 bases from J, the gap between germline ends came to 10 bases. This CDR3 spans 13 amino acids. Germline V CDR1 and CDR2: SGDLS, YYNGEE. CDR3 region: CASSAGGVQPQHF. The CDR3 DNA reads as TGTGCCAGCAGCGCCGGGGGGGTTCAGCCCCAGCATTTT.

The chain joins TRBV7-2 to TRBJ2-7, with 16 nucleotides matching TRBD2. The germline V gene has CDR1 SGHTA and CDR2 FQGNSA. Losses at the gene ends were 5 bases for V and 6 bases for J; bases not matched to a gene: 16. The CDR3 has 19 residues. DNA of the CDR3: TGTGCCAGCAGCCCACGCGGGACTAGCGGGAGGGCCCCTCCTGTCGAGCAGTACTTC. Its translation: CASSPRGTSGRAPPVEQYF.

This clone has just one count. The V call is TRBV9, the J call TRBJ2-4, with TRBD2 matching 10 bases. The CDR3 is 16 residues long. CDR1 is SGDLS and CDR2 is YYNGEE in the germline V gene. With 0 bases clipped from V and 7 bases from J, the junction kept 7 bases outside the gene matches. The CDR3 DNA reads as TGTGCCAGCAGCGTAGTCGGTAGCGGGAGGAGGAACATTCAGTACTTC. Translating it yields CASSVVGSGRRNIQYF.

The V and J genes are TRBV15 and TRBJ2-5; perhaps TRBD1 as D (5 bases). V lost 4 bases and J lost 1, with 7 bases in between. The CDR3 sequence is 13 residues long. Germline lookup yields CDR1 LNHNV and CDR2 YYDKDF (reference sequence). The CDR3 DNA reads TGTGCCACCAGCAAGGACACCCAAGAGACCCAGTACTTC. Its translation is CATSKDTQETQYF.

This clone has a single count. This chain links TRBV13 with TRBJ1-3, with D possibly TRBD1 on 6 matching bases. The CDR3 has 13 residues. V was cut by 5 bases and J by 4 bases, with 9 bases left in between. CDR1 PRHDT and CDR2 FYEKMQ come from the germline V gene (reference sequence). The CDR3 protein is CASSVDRGNTIYF. DNA for the CDR3: TGTGCCAGCAGCGTGGACAGAGGAAACACCATATATTTT.

The chain joins TRBV7-9 to TRBJ2-2, with 10 bases that match TRBD2. Per germline, CDR1 SEHNR and CDR2 FQNEAQ (reference sequence). J lost 6 bases, V lost 4 bases, and 11 bases had no gene match. The CDR3 has 17 residues. The CDR3 here is CASSSPSGSGFAGELFF. CDR3 bases: TGTGCCAGCAGCTCCCCTAGCGGGAGTGGTTTCGCCGGGGAGCTGTTTTTT.